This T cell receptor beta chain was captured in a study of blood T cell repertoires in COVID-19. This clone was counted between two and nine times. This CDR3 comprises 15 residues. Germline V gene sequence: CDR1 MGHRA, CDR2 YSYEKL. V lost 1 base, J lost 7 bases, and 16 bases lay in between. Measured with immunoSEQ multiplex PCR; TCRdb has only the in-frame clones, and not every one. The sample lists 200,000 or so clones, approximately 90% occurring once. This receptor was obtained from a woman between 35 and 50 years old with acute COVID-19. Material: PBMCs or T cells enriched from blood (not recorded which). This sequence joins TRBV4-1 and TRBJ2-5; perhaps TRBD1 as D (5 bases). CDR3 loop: CASSQVVGVGRTQYF. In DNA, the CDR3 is TGCGCCAGCAGCCAAGTGGTAGGGGTGGGTAGGACCCAGTACTTC.